This TCR beta chain was documented in a study of T cells in Graves' hyperthyroidism and ophthalmopathy. The junction had 16 bases not matched to a gene; V was cut back by 6 bases and J by 6 bases. The CDR3 is 18 amino acids. Per germline, CDR1 MDHEN and CDR2 SYDVKM. Notes on the study in general: The model made its ophthalmopathy prediction, and onset followed a median around six months later. Blood also held most thyroid clonotypes expanded beyond 0.001.

The PBMCs were sourced from fresh peripheral blood (about 9.7 ml). This clonotype was recorded a few times. The target antigen is unknown. TCR beta CDR3 region amplification was performed from RNA transcripts. When the TCR CDR3 underwent first-round RT-PCR, the HTBI primer set was used. MiXCR, applied by TCRdb to the multiplex PCR reads, yields one record per CDR3 protein. The table includes 450,000 to 650,000 distinct CDR3 sequences, around 21% detected once. This sequence was found in a man younger than 30 with Graves' hyperthyroidism. Input material: blood. J is TRBJ2-3 and V is TRBV28; 12 positions agree with TRBD2. DNA for the CDR3: TGTGCCAGCAGATCGGGGCTGCTAGCGGGGGGGCCTTCGGATACGCAGTATTTT. Translation: CASRSGLLAGGPSDTQYF. The full variable domain, rest sourced from reference TRBV28 and TRBJ2-3, is DVKVTQSSRYLVKRTGEKVFLECVQDMDHENMFWYRQDPGLGLRLIYFSYDVKMKEKGDIPEGYSVSREKKERFSLILESASTNQTSMYLCASRSGLLAGGPSDTQYFGPGTRLTVL.